This TCR beta chain was sequenced in a study of cytomegalovirus exposure and HLA in healthy donors. About the research overall: Around 78 million unique TCRs, all from HLA-typed donors, were included in an early release of the data.

Trimming took 4 bases from V and 8 from J; bases not matched to a gene: 11. Germline V gives CDR1 SGDLS, CDR2 YYNGEE. CDR3 length: 15 amino acids. Both 60 Vbeta primers and 13 Jbeta primers went into the PCR. Study processing details: Unique TCR beta chains totaled roughly 80 million in a later count, with roughly 11 million of them shared. Assay: immunoSEQ multiplex PCR; the TCRdb copy retains only in-frame clones and omits some. V and J calls and clone size follow that table, whereas D and trimming were derived from the DNA. The repertoire has approximately 110,000 clones, 15% of them found once; the top ten carry 1.9%. There are a few counts of this clone.

This receptor was identified in a young woman in good health and CMV-seronegative. The specimen was PBMCs. The chain employs TRBV9 and TRBJ1-4; 7 positions match TRBD1. The CDR3 loop is CASSPRGQGGEKLFF. CDR3 sequence (DNA): TGTGCCAGCAGCCCCAGAGGGCAGGGGGGAGAAAAACTGTTTTTT.